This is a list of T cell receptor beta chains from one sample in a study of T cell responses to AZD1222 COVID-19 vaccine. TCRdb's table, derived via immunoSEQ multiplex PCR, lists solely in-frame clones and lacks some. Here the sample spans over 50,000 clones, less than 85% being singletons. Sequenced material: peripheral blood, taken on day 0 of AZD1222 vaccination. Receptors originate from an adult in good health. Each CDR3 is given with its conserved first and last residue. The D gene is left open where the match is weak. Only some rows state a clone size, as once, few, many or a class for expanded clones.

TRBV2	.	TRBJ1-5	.	CASSESGSSNQPQHF	TGTGCCAGCAGTGAAAGCGGCAGTAGCAATCAGCCCCAGCATTTT
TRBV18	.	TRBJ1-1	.	CASSQTLNTEAFF	TGTGCCAGCTCTCAGACATTGAACACTGAAGCTTTCTTT
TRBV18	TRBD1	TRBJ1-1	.	CASSPLQGDTEAFF	TGTGCCAGCTCACCACTTCAGGGGGACACTGAAGCTTTCTTT
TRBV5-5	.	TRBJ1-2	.	CASSLRLVMGGYTF	TGTGCCAGCAGCTTGAGGCTAGTGATGGGAGGCTACACCTTC
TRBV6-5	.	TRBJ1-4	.	CASKGRSNEKLFF	TGTGCCAGCAAGGGACGGAGCAATGAAAAACTGTTTTTT
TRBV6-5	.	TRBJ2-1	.	CASSYAEYNEQFF	TGTGCCAGCAGTTACGCAGAGTACAATGAGCAGTTCTTC
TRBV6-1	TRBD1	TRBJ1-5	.	CASSKGSTGGYQPQHF	TGTGCCAGCAGTAAAGGGTCTACAGGGGGATATCAGCCCCAGCATTTT
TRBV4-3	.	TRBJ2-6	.	CASSQVPLGAGGANVLTF	TGCGCCAGCAGCCAAGTCCCCCTGGGGGCGGGAGGGGCCAACGTCCTGACTTTC
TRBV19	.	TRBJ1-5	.	CASSIGGSNQPQHF	TGTGCCAGTAGTATAGGGGGTAGCAATCAGCCCCAGCATTTT
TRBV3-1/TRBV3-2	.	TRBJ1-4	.	CASSQMATGEKLLF	TGTGCCAGCAGCCAAATGGCTACAGGTGAAAAACTGCTTTTT
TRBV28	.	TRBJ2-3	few	CASSLQQADTQYF	TGTGCCAGCAGTTTACAACAGGCAGATACGCAGTATTTT
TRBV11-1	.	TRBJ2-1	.	CASSHGTTYNEQFF	TGTGCCAGCAGCCACGGTACTACTTACAATGAGCAGTTCTTC
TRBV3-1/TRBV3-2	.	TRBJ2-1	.	CASRGTGGYEQFF	TGTGCCAGCAGGGGGACTGGGGGGTATGAGCAGTTCTTC